The rows below give T cell receptor beta chains drawn from one sample of a study of identical twins. TCRdb re-derived calls from the 5' RACE reads in MiXCR, one entry per CDR3 protein. Of around 250,000 distinct CDR3 sequences listed, roughly 13% are singletons. These data are also associated with another study on yellow fever vaccine responses in identical twins.

The source material was memory (CD45RO+) T cells sorted from blood. Every receptor here comes from a young woman in good health. The CDR3 runs from the conserved cysteine through the conserved F or W. The D gene is left open where the match is weak. Only some rows state a clone size, as once, few, many or a class for expanded clones.

abundance,d_gene,j_gene,v_gene,CDR3nt,CDR3aa
few,TRBD1,TRBJ2-3,TRBV14,TGTGCCAGCAGCCGACTGGGACAGGGGTTGGGAGATACGCAGTATTTT,CASSRLGQGLGDTQYF
-,-,TRBJ1-1,TRBV7-9,TGTGCCAGCAGCTCCCAGGTAGACACTGAAGCTTTCTTT,CASSSQVDTEAFF
many,TRBD1,TRBJ2-5,TRBV12-3/TRBV12-4,TGTGCCAGCAGCCAAGGGACAGGGAGGCAGACCCAGTACTTC,CASSQGTGRQTQYF
few,-,TRBJ1-2,TRBV4-2,TGTGCCAGCAGCCAGCCCCAAACAGGGAACTATGGCTACACCTTC,CASSQPQTGNYGYTF
few,TRBD1,TRBJ2-1,TRBV19,TGTGCCACAGGGACAGACCTCTACAATGAGCAGTTCTTC,CATGTDLYNEQFF
few,-,TRBJ1-5,TRBV7-2,TGTGCCAGCAGCTTAGCGCCGGGCTTTAGCAATCAGCCCCAGCATTTT,CASSLAPGFSNQPQHF
-,-,TRBJ1-1,TRBV25-1,TGTGCCAGCAGTGAATCTTTAGGAAAGAACACTGAAGCTTTCTTT,CASSESLGKNTEAFF
-,-,TRBJ2-2,TRBV29-1,TGCAGCGTTATTCACGGATGGAACACCGGGGAGCTGTTTTTT,CSVIHGWNTGELFF
many,-,TRBJ1-3,TRBV27,TGTGCCAGCAGTTTTAGATCTGGAAACACCATATATTTT,CASSFRSGNTIYF
-,-,TRBJ1-5,TRBV30,TGTGCCTGGAGTTCAGGCAGGGTGCAGCCCCAGCATTTT,CAWSSGRVQPQHF
few,-,TRBJ1-2,TRBV20-1,TGCAGTACTGAAACAGGGAACTATGGCTACACCTTC,CSTETGNYGYTF
-,-,TRBJ1-5,TRBV3-1,TGTGCCAGCAGCACTCGTGGCAATAGCCAGCCCCAGCATTTT,CASSTRGNSQPQHF
-,TRBD1,TRBJ2-7,TRBV6-1,TGTGCCAGCAGCCAACGAGGGGGCCCTTCCTACGAGCAGTACTTC,CASSQRGGPSYEQYF
-,TRBD1,TRBJ2-3,TRBV7-2,TGTGCCAGCACATCCCGGACAGGGGGCGCAGATACGCAGTATTTT,CASTSRTGGADTQYF
many,TRBD1,TRBJ2-7,TRBV29-1,TGCAGCGTGGGGTACAGGGGTCACGAGCAGTACTTC,CSVGYRGHEQYF
many,-,TRBJ2-3,TRBV4-3,TGCGCCAGCAGCCAAACGGATTTAGGCACAGATACGCAGTATTTT,CASSQTDLGTDTQYF
few,TRBD1,TRBJ2-3,TRBV20-1,TGCAGTGCTAGAGATCCCGGGACAGGCACAGATACGCAGTATTTT,CSARDPGTGTDTQYF
few,-,TRBJ2-1,TRBV5-4,TGTGCCAGCAGCTTGGCCGTCCAGGGAGAGCAGTTCTTC,CASSLAVQGEQFF
-,-,TRBJ2-1,TRBV5-1,TGCGCCAGCAGCTTTATTTCCTACAATGAGCAGTTCTTC,CASSFISYNEQFF
few,TRBD1,TRBJ2-2,TRBV24-1,TGTGCCACCAGTGATCCAGGGACAGCCACCGGGGAGCTGTTTTTT,CATSDPGTATGELFF
many,TRBD2,TRBJ2-5,TRBV20-1,TGCAGTGCTAGAGGTGGGACTAGCATTGAGACCCAGTACTTC,CSARGGTSIETQYF
many,TRBD2,TRBJ2-3,TRBV6-4,TGTGCCAGCAGTGACGCTAGCGGGGGGCACACAGATACGCAGTATTTT,CASSDASGGHTDTQYF
many,-,TRBJ2-5,TRBV9,TGTGCCAGCAGCCCCCAAGGGGGACGGAGACAAGAGACCCAGTACTTC,CASSPQGGRRQETQYF
-,-,TRBJ2-6,TRBV5-1,TGCGCCAGCAGCTTCGGGCAGGCGGCTGGGGCCAACGTCCTGACTTTC,CASSFGQAAGANVLTF
many,-,TRBJ2-1,TRBV6-2/TRBV6-3,TGTGCCAGCAGTTACTCGGAATCGGGGACTGTAGGCACCTACAATGAGCAGTTCTTC,CASSYSESGTVGTYNEQFF
-,-,TRBJ2-5,TRBV11-3,TGTGCCAGCAGCCAGGGTGGGGGCCAAGAGACCCAGTACTTC,CASSQGGGQETQYF
-,-,TRBJ2-3,TRBV20-1,TGCAGTGCTAGAGGTTGGTCTAGTGCAGATACGCAGTATTTT,CSARGWSSADTQYF
few,TRBD1,TRBJ2-1,TRBV5-6,TGTGCCAGCAGCCCAGGGGGCCGTGAGCAGTTCTTC,CASSPGGREQFF
few,TRBD1,TRBJ2-3,TRBV10-3,TGTGCCACCACAGGGGCAAAACAGGGGACGCAGTATTTT,CATTGAKQGTQYF
few,-,TRBJ2-5,TRBV5-6,TGTGCCAGCAGCTATCTTCGCCAAAAGGGGTTGGAGACCCAGTACTTC,CASSYLRQKGLETQYF
few,TRBD2,TRBJ2-7,TRBV3-1,TGTGCCAGCAGGCTAACCCTAGCGGGGGGATTCTACGAGCAGTACTTC,CASRLTLAGGFYEQYF
few,-,TRBJ2-1,TRBV12-3/TRBV12-4,TGTGCCAGCAGTTTACGTGGTGGAAACCTTAATGAGCAGTTCTTC,CASSLRGGNLNEQFF
-,TRBD2,TRBJ2-1,TRBV7-2,TGTGCCAGCAGCTTAGTCCCTCTAGCGGGCTCCTACAATGAGCAGTTCTTC,CASSLVPLAGSYNEQFF
few,-,TRBJ2-7,TRBV6-2/TRBV6-3,TGTGCCAGCAGTTACTCGACAGGGGCTAGCGGAACAAGTCCCCCCTGGGAGCAGTACTTC,CASSYSTGASGTSPPWEQYF
few,-,TRBJ2-7,TRBV28,TGTGCCAGCACCCCTATGAAATCCTCCTACGAGCAGTACTTC,CASTPMKSSYEQYF
-,-,TRBJ2-4,TRBV7-9,TGTGCCAGCAGCTTAGGTCAGGGTAACATTCAGTACTTC,CASSLGQGNIQYF
few,-,TRBJ2-5,TRBV28,TGTGCCAGCAGTTTTTCCGGGGGAGAGGTCGAGGAGACCCAGTACTTC,CASSFSGGEVEETQYF
few,-,TRBJ1-1,TRBV28,TGTGCCAGCACCGTCGTGGGCACTGAAGCTTTCTTT,CASTVVGTEAFF
-,-,TRBJ2-1,TRBV5-1,TGCGCCAGCAGCTTGGCCCCCCCTAACGATGAGCAGTTCTTC,CASSLAPPNDEQFF
-,TRBD1,TRBJ1-5,TRBV7-2,TGTGCCAGCAGTACGACGGGGACAGGGATTCAGCCCCAGCATTTT,CASSTTGTGIQPQHF
once,TRBD2,TRBJ2-2,TRBV12-3/TRBV12-4,TGTGCCAGCAGCCCCGGGACTAGATTCACCGGGGAGCTGTTTTTT,CASSPGTRFTGELFF
-,TRBD1,TRBJ2-7,TRBV28,TGTGCCAGCCGCACAGGGGCTCCCTACGAGCAGTACTTC,CASRTGAPYEQYF
many,-,TRBJ2-7,TRBV4-2,TGTGCCAGCAGCCAAGAAGGGTATTCCTACGAGCAGTACTTC,CASSQEGYSYEQYF
-,TRBD1,TRBJ2-5,TRBV6-1,TGTGCCGGGTCCGGGACAGGGCTGGGGGAGACCCAGTACTTC,CAGSGTGLGETQYF
-,-,TRBJ2-7,TRBV21-1,TGTGCCAGCAGCAAATGGGGGGATTCGGCGGGAGACCCGCCGCGGGCACATACCTACGAGCAGTACTTC,CASSKWGDSAGDPPRAHTYEQYF
-,-,TRBJ1-4,TRBV6-2/TRBV6-3,TGTGCCAGCAGTTACTCGTTCGGGACGGCGGGGGAACTGTTTTTT,CASSYSFGTAGELFF
many,TRBD2,TRBJ2-1,TRBV3-1,TGTGCCAGCAGCCAAACTAGCGGGGCCTACAATGAGCAGTTCTTC,CASSQTSGAYNEQFF
few,TRBD1,TRBJ2-7,TRBV18,TGTGCCAGCTCACTCCGGGACAGGGCCATCGAGCAGTACTTC,CASSLRDRAIEQYF
many,-,TRBJ2-3,TRBV7-9,TGTGCCAGCAGGAAGGACGCCAGAGGGACGGATACGCAGTATTTT,CASRKDARGTDTQYF
few,-,TRBJ1-5,TRBV10-3,TGTGCCATCAGTGACCTACAGGGAGGGCCCCAGCATTTT,CAISDLQGGPQHF
-,-,TRBJ1-4,TRBV12-3/TRBV12-4,TGTGCCAGCAGGCGGAAAGGGAATGAAAAACTGTTTTTT,CASRRKGNEKLFF
-,TRBD1,TRBJ2-7,TRBV29-1,TGCAGCGTTGAAGAAAGACAGGGGCACGAGCAGTACTTC,CSVEERQGHEQYF
few,TRBD1,TRBJ2-7,TRBV6-1,TGTGCCAGCAGTCAGGGGGTTTCAACCGTGCTCGAGCAGTACTTC,CASSQGVSTVLEQYF
few,-,TRBJ2-7,TRBV6-2/TRBV6-3,TGTGCCAGCAGCGGCCGGGACGGGGTTTACTACGAGCAGTACTTC,CASSGRDGVYYEQYF
many,TRBD2,TRBJ2-3,TRBV7-2,TGTGCCAGCAGCTTGGGGAGCGGGAGGGCCGAGTATTTT,CASSLGSGRAEYF